This T cell receptor (beta chain) was captured by sequencing in a study of metastatic and nonmetastatic thyroid tumors. Deletions cut 4 bases from V and 0 bases from J, with 9 bases between. CDR3 length: 14 amino acids. The germline CDR1 and CDR2 sequences are SGHDN and FVKESK. This clone was recorded at least ten times. Other nucleotide sequences in the sample specify the same CDR3. Thyroid surgery was preceded by no treatment in any patient. TCRdb re-processed the PCR reads through MiXCR. The data show about 92,000 clones, 14% to 15% seen once. The sequenced material came from blood. V and J are TRBV14 and TRBJ1-1; D uncertain. The source of this sequence is a female donor with papillary thyroid cancer or a benign thyroid nodule (not recorded which). Some clones in this sample may be carry-over from other donors' samples. This CDR3 reads CASSLAIMNTEAFF. Here the CDR3 DNA reads TGTGCCAGCAGCCTGGCAATTATGAACACTGAAGCTTTCTTT.